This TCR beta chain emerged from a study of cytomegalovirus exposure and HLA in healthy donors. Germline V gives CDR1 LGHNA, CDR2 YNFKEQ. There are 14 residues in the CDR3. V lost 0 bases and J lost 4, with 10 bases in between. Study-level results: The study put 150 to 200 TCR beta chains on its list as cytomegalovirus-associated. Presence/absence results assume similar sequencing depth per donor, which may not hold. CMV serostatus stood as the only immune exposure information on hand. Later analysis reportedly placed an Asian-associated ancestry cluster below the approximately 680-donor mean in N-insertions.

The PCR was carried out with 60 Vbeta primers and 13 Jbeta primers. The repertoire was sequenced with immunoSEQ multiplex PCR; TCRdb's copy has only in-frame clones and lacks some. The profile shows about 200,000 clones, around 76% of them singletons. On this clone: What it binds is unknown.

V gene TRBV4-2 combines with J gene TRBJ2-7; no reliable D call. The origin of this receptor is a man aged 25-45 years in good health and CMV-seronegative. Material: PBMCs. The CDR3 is CASSQELVEYEQYF. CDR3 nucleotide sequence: TGTGCCAGCAGCCAAGAGCTAGTAGAGTACGAGCAGTACTTC.